This TCR beta chain is from a study of CD8 T cells in Susac syndrome. Study-level results: The study's TCR sequencing and HLA analysis covered a relatively small number of individuals, and the study acknowledged this.

The T cells that were sequenced for TCR beta were CD8+ and CD4+ cells from blood. The CD8+ and CD4+ T cells were isolated magnetically using a negative isolation approach, whereas the TEMRA cells were enriched by FACS. With respect to this clonotype: Its cognate antigen is unknown.

CDR1 is SGHTA and CDR2 is FQGNSA in the germline V gene. This CDR3 spans 14 amino acids. Trimming shortened V by 0 bases and J by 4 bases, and 9 bases separated the two germline ends. RNA was extracted with the RNeasy kit, and a quantity of roughly 0.5 to 1 ug was reverse transcribed using random hexamers. The immunoSEQ assay covered 54 Vbeta and 13 Jbeta segments for CDR3. TCRdb fed the immunoSEQ multiplex PCR reads into MiXCR, producing one record per CDR3 protein. Of some 220,000 distinct CDR3 sequences in the sample, 95% were seen once. The chain joins TRBV7-2 to TRBJ2-5; D is possibly TRBD2 (5 bases). The sample consisted of CD4+ T cells from PBMCs. The receptor was derived from a human donor with multiple sclerosis. The CDR3 here is CASSLARAPETQYF. CDR3 nucleotides: TGTGCCAGCAGCTTAGCGCGGGCCCCAGAGACCCAGTACTTC.